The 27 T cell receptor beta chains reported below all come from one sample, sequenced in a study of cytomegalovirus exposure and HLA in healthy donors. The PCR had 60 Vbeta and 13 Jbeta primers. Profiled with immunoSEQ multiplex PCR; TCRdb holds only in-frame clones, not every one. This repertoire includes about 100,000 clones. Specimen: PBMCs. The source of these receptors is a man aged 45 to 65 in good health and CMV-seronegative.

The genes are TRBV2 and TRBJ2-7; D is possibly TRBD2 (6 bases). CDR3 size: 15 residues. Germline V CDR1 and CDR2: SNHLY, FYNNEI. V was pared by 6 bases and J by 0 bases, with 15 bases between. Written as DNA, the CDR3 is TGTGCCAGCAGCCGCGGGACTCCAAGCTCCTACGAGCAGTACTTC. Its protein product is CASSRGTPSSYEQYF.

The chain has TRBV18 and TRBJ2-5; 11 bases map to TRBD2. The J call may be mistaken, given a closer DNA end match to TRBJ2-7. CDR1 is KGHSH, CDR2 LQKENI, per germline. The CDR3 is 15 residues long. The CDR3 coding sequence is TGTGCCAGCTCACGTGGGACTAGCGGCCCCTACGAGCAGTACTTC. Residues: CASSRGTSGPYEQYF.

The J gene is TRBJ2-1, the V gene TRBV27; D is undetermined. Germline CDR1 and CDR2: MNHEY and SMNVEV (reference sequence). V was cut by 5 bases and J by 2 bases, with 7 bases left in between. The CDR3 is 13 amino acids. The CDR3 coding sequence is TGTGCCAGCAGTCACAGAACCTACAATGAGCAGTTCTTC. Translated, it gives CASSHRTYNEQFF.

CDR3: CASGLGTVPTF. As DNA, the CDR3 is TGTGCTAGTGGTTTGGGGACAGTCCCCACCTTC. The rearrangement links TRBV12-5 to TRBJ1-2; D is perhaps TRBD1 (6 bases). From germline, CDR1 is LGHNT and CDR2 FRNRAP. V lost 1 base to trimming and J lost 13 bases, with 10 bases between them. CDR3 size: 11 residues. Based on the CDR3 plus reference TRBV12-5 and TRBJ1-2, the full variable domain is DARVTQTPRHKVTEMGQEVTMRCQPILGHNTVFWYRQTMMQGLELLAYFRNRAPLDDSGMPKDRFSAEMPDATLATLKIQPSEPRDSAVYFCASGLGTVPTFGSGTRLTVV.

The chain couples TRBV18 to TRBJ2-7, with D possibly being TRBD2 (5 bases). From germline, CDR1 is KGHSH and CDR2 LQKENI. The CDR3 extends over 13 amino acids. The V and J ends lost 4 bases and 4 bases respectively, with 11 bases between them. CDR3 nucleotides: TGTGCCAGCTCACGGGTAGGGAGTTACGAGCAGTACTTC. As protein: CASSRVGSYEQYF.

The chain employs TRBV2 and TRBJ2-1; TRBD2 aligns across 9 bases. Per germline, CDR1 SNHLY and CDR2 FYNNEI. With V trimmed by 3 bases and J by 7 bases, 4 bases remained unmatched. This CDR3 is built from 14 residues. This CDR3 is CASSEAGGRNEQFF. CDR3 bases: TGTGCCAGCAGTGAGGCGGGGGGGCGTAATGAGCAGTTCTTC.

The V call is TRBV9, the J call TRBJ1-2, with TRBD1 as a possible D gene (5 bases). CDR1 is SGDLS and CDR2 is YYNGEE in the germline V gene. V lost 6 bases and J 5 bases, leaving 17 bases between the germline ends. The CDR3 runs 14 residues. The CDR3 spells CASTRGDSTYGYTF. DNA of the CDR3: TGTGCCAGCACCCGTGGGGACTCCACGTATGGCTACACCTTC.

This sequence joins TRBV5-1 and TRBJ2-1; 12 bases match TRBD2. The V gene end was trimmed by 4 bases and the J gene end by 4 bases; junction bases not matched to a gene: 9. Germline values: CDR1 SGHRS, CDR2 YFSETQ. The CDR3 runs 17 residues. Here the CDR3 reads CASSRGPTSGRYNEQFF. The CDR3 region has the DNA TGCGCCAGCAGCAGGGGGCCGACTAGCGGGAGATACAATGAGCAGTTCTTC.

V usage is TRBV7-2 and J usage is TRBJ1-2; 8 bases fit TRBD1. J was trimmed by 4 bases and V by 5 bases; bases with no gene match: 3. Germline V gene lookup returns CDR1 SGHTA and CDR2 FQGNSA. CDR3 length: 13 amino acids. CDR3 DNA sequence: TGTGCCAGCAGCGTAGGACAGGGCTATGGCTACACCTTC. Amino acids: CASSVGQGYGYTF. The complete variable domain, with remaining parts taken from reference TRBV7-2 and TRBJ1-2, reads GAGVSQSPSNKVTEKGKDVELRCDPISGHTALYWYRQSLGQGLEFLIYFQGNSAPDKSGLPSDRFSAERTGGSVSTLTIQRTQQEDSAVYLCASSVGQGYGYTFGSGTRLTVV.

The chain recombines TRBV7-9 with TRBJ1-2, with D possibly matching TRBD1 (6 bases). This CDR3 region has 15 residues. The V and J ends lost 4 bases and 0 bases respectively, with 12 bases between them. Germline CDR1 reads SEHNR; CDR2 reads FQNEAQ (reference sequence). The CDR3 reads CASSSWDTSNYGYTF. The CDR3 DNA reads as TGTGCCAGCAGCTCGTGGGACACCTCTAACTATGGCTACACCTTC.

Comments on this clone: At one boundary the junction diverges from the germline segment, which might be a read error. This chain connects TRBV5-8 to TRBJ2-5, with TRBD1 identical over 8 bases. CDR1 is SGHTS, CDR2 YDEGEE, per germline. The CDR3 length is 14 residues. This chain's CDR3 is CASSPTGEQGTQYF. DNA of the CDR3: TGTGCCAGCAGCCCGACAGGGGAACAAGGGACCCAGTACTTC.

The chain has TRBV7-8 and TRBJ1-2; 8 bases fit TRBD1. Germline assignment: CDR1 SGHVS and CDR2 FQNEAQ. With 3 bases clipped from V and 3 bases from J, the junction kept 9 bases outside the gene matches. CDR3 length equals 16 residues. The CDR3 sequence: CASSFSSAGGYYGYTF. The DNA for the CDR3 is TGTGCCAGCAGCTTCTCCTCGGCAGGGGGCTACTATGGCTACACCTTC.

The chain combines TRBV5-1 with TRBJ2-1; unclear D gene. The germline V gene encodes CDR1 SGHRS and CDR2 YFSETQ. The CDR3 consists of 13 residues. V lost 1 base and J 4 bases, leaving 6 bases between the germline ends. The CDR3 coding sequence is TGCGCCAGCAGCTTGAATATATACAATGAGCAGTTCTTC. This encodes CASSLNIYNEQFF. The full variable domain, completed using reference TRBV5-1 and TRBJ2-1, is KAGVTQTPRYLIKTRGQQVTLSCSPISGHRSVSWYQQTPGQGLQFLFEYFSETQRNKGNFPGRFSGRQFSNSRSEMNVSTLELGDSALYLCASSLNIYNEQFFGPGTRLTVL.

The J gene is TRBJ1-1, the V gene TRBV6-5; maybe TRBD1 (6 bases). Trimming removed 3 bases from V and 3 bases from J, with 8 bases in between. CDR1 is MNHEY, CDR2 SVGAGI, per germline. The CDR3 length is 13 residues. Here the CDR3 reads CASSYQGHTEAFF. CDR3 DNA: TGTGCCAGCAGTTATCAGGGGCACACTGAAGCTTTCTTT.

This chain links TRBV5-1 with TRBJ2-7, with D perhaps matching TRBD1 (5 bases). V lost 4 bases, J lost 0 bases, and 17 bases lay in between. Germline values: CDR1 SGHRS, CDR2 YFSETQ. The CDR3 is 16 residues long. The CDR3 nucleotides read TGCGCCAGCAGCCCAGACAGCCTAAGTAGCTCCTACGAGCAGTACTTC. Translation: CASSPDSLSSSYEQYF.

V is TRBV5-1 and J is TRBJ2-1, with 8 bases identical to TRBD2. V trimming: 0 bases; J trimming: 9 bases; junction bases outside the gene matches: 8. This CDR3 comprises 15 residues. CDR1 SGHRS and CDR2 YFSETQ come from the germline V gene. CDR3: CASSLAAGVVGEQFF. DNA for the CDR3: TGCGCCAGCAGCTTGGCAGCGGGAGTCGTTGGTGAGCAGTTCTTC.

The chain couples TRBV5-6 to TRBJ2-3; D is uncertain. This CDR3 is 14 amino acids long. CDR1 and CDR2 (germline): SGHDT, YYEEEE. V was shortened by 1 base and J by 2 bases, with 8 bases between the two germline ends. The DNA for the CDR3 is TGTGCCAGCAGCTTGCTAGACCACACAGATACGCAGTATTTT. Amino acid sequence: CASSLLDHTDTQYF. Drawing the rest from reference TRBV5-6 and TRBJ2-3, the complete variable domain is DAGVTQSPTHLIKTRGQQVTLRCSPKSGHDTVSWYQQALGQGPQFIFQYYEEEERQRGNFPDRFSGHQFPNYSSELNVNALLLGDSALYLCASSLLDHTDTQYFGPGTRLTVL.

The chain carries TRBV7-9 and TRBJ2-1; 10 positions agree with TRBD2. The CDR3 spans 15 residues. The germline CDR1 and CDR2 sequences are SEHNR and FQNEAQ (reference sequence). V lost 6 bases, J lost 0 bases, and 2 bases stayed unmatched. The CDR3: CASRSGRASYNEQFF. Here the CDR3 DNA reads TGTGCCAGCAGAAGCGGGAGGGCCTCCTACAATGAGCAGTTCTTC.

The CDR3 region has the DNA TGTGCCAGCAGCACCGGGACTGGACAGGGGGATACGCAGTATTTT. This codes for CASSTGTGQGDTQYF. The V gene is TRBV7-2, the J gene TRBJ2-3; 9 bases fit TRBD1. Germline-derived CDR1 and CDR2 are SGHTA and FQGNSA. V shed 5 bases, J shed 6 bases, and the junction held 9 bases outside the gene matches. CDR3 length: 15 amino acids.

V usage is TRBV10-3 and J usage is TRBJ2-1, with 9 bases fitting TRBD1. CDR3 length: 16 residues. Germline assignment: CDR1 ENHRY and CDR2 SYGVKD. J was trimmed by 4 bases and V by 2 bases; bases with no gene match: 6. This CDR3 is CAISEHRGLGYNEQFF. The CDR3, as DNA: TGTGCCATCAGTGAGCACAGGGGGCTCGGGTACAATGAGCAGTTCTTC.

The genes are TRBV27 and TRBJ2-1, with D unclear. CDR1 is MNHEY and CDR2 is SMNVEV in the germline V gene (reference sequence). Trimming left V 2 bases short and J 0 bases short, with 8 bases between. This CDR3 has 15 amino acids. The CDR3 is CASSLRWSSYNEQFF. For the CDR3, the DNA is TGTGCCAGCAGTTTAAGGTGGAGCTCCTACAATGAGCAGTTCTTC.

CDR3 DNA sequence: TGTGCCAGCAGTTACTTGTCCGAGGGTGCCGAGCAGTACTTC. This codes for CASSYLSEGAEQYF. This chain links TRBV6-5 with TRBJ2-7, with D perhaps matching TRBD2 (5 bases). Germline V gene lookup returns CDR1 MNHEY and CDR2 SVGAGI. V lost 1 base and J 6 bases, leaving 13 bases between the germline ends. The CDR3 consists of 14 residues.

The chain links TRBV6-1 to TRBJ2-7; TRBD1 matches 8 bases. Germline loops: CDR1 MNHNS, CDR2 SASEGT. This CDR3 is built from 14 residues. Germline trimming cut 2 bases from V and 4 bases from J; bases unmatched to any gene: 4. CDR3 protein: CASSEQGARYEQYF. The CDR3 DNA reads TGTGCCAGCAGTGAACAGGGGGCGCGGTACGAGCAGTACTTC.

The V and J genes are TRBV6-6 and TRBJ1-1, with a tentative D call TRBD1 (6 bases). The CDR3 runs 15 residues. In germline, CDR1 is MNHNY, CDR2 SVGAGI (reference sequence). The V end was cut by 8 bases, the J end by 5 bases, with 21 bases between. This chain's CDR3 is CASSREAGAGTEAFF. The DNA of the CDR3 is TGTGCCAGCTCCCGTGAGGCAGGGGCAGGGACTGAAGCTTTCTTT.

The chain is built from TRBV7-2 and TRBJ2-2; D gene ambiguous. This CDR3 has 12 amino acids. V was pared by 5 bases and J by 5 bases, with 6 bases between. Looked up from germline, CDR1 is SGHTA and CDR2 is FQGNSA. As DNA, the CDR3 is TGTGCCAGCAGCCCTTATACCGGGGAGCTGTTTTTT. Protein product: CASSPYTGELFF.

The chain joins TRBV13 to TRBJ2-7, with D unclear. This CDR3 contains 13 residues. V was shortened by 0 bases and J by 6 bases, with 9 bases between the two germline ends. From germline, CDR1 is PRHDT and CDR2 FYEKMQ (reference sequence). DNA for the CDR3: TGTGCCAGCAGCTTAGGGTCCACGAGCGAGCAGTACTTC. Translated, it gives CASSLGSTSEQYF.

CDR3 amino acids: CASSFTGTDIYEQYF. CDR3 DNA sequence: TGTGCCAGCAGCTTCACCGGGACAGACATCTACGAGCAGTACTTC. The chain joins TRBV7-2 to TRBJ2-7; 7 bases fit TRBD1. With V trimmed by 3 bases and J by 3 bases, 8 bases remained unmatched. The CDR3 has 15 amino acids. The germline V gene has CDR1 SGHTA and CDR2 FQGNSA.